This entry lists 20 T cell receptor beta chains sequenced from one sample in a study of OX40 agonist ivuxolimab in advanced cancers. The protocol was immunoSEQ multiplex PCR, while the TCRdb copy is restricted to in-frame clones and leaves out a portion. The sample yields tens of thousands of clones, roughly 89% seen once. The material sequenced was CD4+ or CD8+ T cells sorted from blood, taken in a trial of the OX40 agonist ivuxolimab. These receptors all come from an adult with an advanced solid tumor such as melanoma, head and neck, liver or kidney cancer.

The genes are TRBV19 and TRBJ1-1; the match to TRBD1 covers 10 bases. V was clipped by 5 bases and J by 4 bases; unmatched bases: 4. Germline values: CDR1 LNHDA, CDR2 SQIVND (reference sequence). This CDR3 is built from 14 residues. The chain's CDR3 is CASSLRDRGTEAFF. The CDR3 coding sequence is TGTGCCAGTAGTCTCCGGGACAGGGGCACTGAAGCTTTCTTT.

The rearrangement links TRBV7-9 to TRBJ1-4; 9 bases agree with TRBD1. The CDR3 length is 17 residues. Trimming removed 8 bases from V and 7 bases from J; junction bases left unmatched: 17. Germline V gene data show CDR1 as SEHNR and CDR2 as FQNEAQ (reference sequence). This chain's CDR3 is CASAAGQGDSGSEKLFF. The CDR3 nucleotides read TGTGCCAGCGCGGCGGGACAGGGAGACAGTGGGAGTGAAAAACTGTTTTTT.

The chain has TRBV5-1 and TRBJ2-3; 12 positions agree with TRBD1. This CDR3 has 16 amino acids. The junction had 6 bases not matched to a gene; V was cut back by 3 bases and J by 4 bases. Germline V CDR1 and CDR2: SGHRS, YFSETQ. The CDR3 spells CASSWSGQGASDTQYF. The CDR3 region has the DNA TGCGCCAGCAGCTGGTCGGGACAGGGGGCATCAGATACGCAGTATTTT.

This clone was picked up a small number of times. The chain uses TRBV18 and TRBJ1-5, with a weak D call TRBD1 (5 bases). The CDR3 consists of 16 residues. Germline CDR1 KGHSH, CDR2 LQKENI. The germline V and J ends were trimmed by 5 bases and 1 base, with 15 bases remaining between them. Here the CDR3 reads CASSERGFRSNQPQHF. CDR3 in DNA: TGTGCCAGCTCAGAAAGGGGTTTTCGAAGCAATCAGCCCCAGCATTTT.

The chain is built from TRBV7-9 and TRBJ2-3; D might be TRBD1 or TRBD2, each matching 5 bases. The CDR3 runs 15 residues. The germline gives CDR1 SEHNR, CDR2 FQNEAQ (reference sequence). The ends were cut back, 2 bases at V and 2 bases at J, with 11 bases in the middle. CDR3 bases: TGTGCCAGCAGCTTAAAGCGGACACTCACAGATACGCAGTATTTT. It is translated as CASSLKRTLTDTQYF.

This sequence joins TRBV6-1 and TRBJ1-2; 7 bases are shared with TRBD1. After removal of 6 bases from V and 2 bases from J, the junction contained 9 bases not matched to a gene. The CDR3 loop spans 15 amino acids. Germline V gene lookup returns CDR1 MNHNS and CDR2 SASEGT. This chain's CDR3 is CASSHSPGQNYGYTF. Written as DNA, the CDR3 is TGTGCCAGCAGCCATTCCCCGGGACAGAACTATGGCTACACCTTC.

The chain couples TRBV10-3 to TRBJ1-1, with TRBD1 matching over 9 bases. From germline, CDR1 is ENHRY and CDR2 SYGVKD. V lost 6 bases to trimming and J lost 6 bases; unmatched junction nucleotides: 11. CDR3 length: 15 residues. Written as DNA, the CDR3 is TGTGCCATCAGGAAACAGGGGGCGCGGGATTCTGAAGCTTTCTTT. It encodes CAIRKQGARDSEAFF.

This rearrangement joins TRBV2 to TRBJ2-3; possible D gene TRBD1, 5 bases. The germline V gene encodes CDR1 SNHLY and CDR2 FYNNEI. Trimming left V 7 bases short and J 1 base short, with 6 bases between. The CDR3 contains 12 residues. The CDR3 loop is CASIQGTDTQYF. CDR3 in DNA: TGTGCCAGCATACAGGGCACAGATACGCAGTATTTT.

This chain connects TRBV19 to TRBJ2-1; 10 bases line up with TRBD2. The CDR3 length is 14 residues. Trimming removed 5 bases from V and 2 bases from J; junction bases left unmatched: 0. Germline lookup yields CDR1 LNHDA and CDR2 SQIVND (reference sequence). In DNA form, the CDR3 reads TGTGCCAGTAGTCTAGCGGGGGCCTACAATGAGCAGTTCTTC. Translating it yields CASSLAGAYNEQFF. Variable domain in full (rest from reference TRBV19 and TRBJ2-1): DGGITQSPKYLFRKEGQNVTLSCEQNLNHDAMYWYRQDPGQGLRLIYYSQIVNDFQKGDIAEGYSVSREKKESFPLTVTSAQKNPTAFYLCASSLAGAYNEQFFGPGTRLTVL.

V and J are TRBV13 and TRBJ2-7; TRBD2 aligns across 7 bases. The CDR3 is 14 amino acids. Germline CDR1 PRHDT, CDR2 FYEKMQ (reference sequence). V shed 3 bases and J 3 bases; nucleotides not matched to a gene: 5. The chain's CDR3 is CASSFRLADYEQYF. The DNA for the CDR3 is TGTGCCAGCAGCTTTCGGCTAGCGGACTACGAGCAGTACTTC.

The chain couples TRBV28 to TRBJ2-5, with 8 bases matching TRBD2. After removal of 5 bases from V and 2 bases from J, the junction contained 7 bases not matched to a gene. Per germline, CDR1 MDHEN and CDR2 SYDVKM. The CDR3 has 15 residues. This chain's CDR3 is CASSPGRGHQETQYF. The CDR3 DNA sequence: TGTGCCAGCAGTCCCGGGAGGGGTCATCAAGAGACCCAGTACTTC.

This chain joins TRBV29-1 and TRBJ2-2; 8 positions match TRBD1. CDR3 length: 13 amino acids. Germline CDR1 and CDR2: SQVTM and ANQGSEA. The junction had 2 bases not matched to a gene; V was cut back by 3 bases and J by 5 bases. In DNA form, the CDR3 reads TGCAGCGTTGACAGGGGGCGGACCGGGGAGCTGTTTTTT. Amino acid sequence: CSVDRGRTGELFF.

This chain joins TRBV7-3 and TRBJ1-1; D is perhaps TRBD1 (5 bases). CDR3 size: 14 residues. V lost 1 base to trimming and J lost 1 base, with 7 bases between them. In germline, CDR1 is SGHTA, CDR2 FQGTGA. The chain's CDR3 is CASSLNGGNTEAFF. In DNA, the CDR3 is TGTGCCAGCAGCTTAAACGGGGGGAACACTGAAGCTTTCTTT.

Only a few counts were recorded for this clone. The chain employs TRBV7-9 and TRBJ2-1; a weak D match, TRBD2 (6 bases). The germline V gene encodes CDR1 SEHNR and CDR2 FQNEAQ (reference sequence). CDR3 size: 13 residues. The germline V and J ends were trimmed by 5 bases and 15 bases, with 20 bases remaining between them. This CDR3 reads CASSTGRSFKAFF. Here the CDR3 DNA reads TGTGCCAGCAGCACGGGGAGGAGCTTCAAGGCGTTCTTC.

The genes are TRBV18 and TRBJ2-2; D unresolved. The germline CDR1 and CDR2 sequences are KGHSH and LQKENI. The CDR3 sequence is 17 residues long. Trimming stripped 3 bases from V and 5 bases from J, with 19 bases between. The CDR3 DNA sequence: TGTGCCAGCTCACCTGGGATGGCACAACGGTCGACCGGGGAGCTGTTTTTT. Translated: CASSPGMAQRSTGELFF.

The chain has TRBV11-3 and TRBJ2-2, with 8 positions matching TRBD2. Trimming at V came to 5 bases and at J to 5 bases, leaving 4 bases not matched to a gene. The CDR3 totals 14 residues. Germline V lookup: CDR1 SGHNT, CDR2 YENEEA. The CDR3 loop reads CASSRGGRTGELFF. The CDR3 region has the DNA TGTGCCAGCAGCCGCGGGGGGCGGACCGGGGAGCTGTTTTTT.

This clone showed up just once. The chain carries TRBV5-1 and TRBJ2-7; 11 nucleotides align to TRBD1. CDR3 length: 15 residues. Germline V gene lookup returns CDR1 SGHRS and CDR2 YFSETQ. With V trimmed by 4 bases and J by 6 bases, 9 bases remained unmatched. CDR3 residues: CASSLGQGALGEQYF. The CDR3 region has the DNA TGCGCCAGCAGCCTCGGACAGGGGGCACTCGGCGAGCAGTACTTC.

V is TRBV6-5 and J is TRBJ2-2; no definite D call. Per the germline V gene, CDR1 is MNHEY and CDR2 is SVGAGI. V lost 0 bases and J 5 bases, leaving 10 bases between the germline ends. This CDR3 has 15 residues. The chain's CDR3 is CASSYSGFGTGELFF. Here the CDR3 DNA reads TGTGCCAGCAGTTACTCGGGATTCGGGACCGGGGAGCTGTTTTTT.

The chain links TRBV9 to TRBJ1-1, with 7 nucleotides matching TRBD1. The CDR3 spans 15 residues. With 6 bases clipped from V and 4 bases from J, the junction kept 12 bases outside the gene matches. The germline V gene has CDR1 SGDLS and CDR2 YYNGEE. The CDR3 loop reads CASNPFGQAGTEAFF. The CDR3 DNA follows: TGTGCCAGCAATCCTTTCGGACAGGCGGGCACTGAAGCTTTCTTT.

The sample holds one count of this clone. The chain links TRBV2 to TRBJ2-3, with 9 bases lining up with TRBD2. Germline V CDR1 and CDR2: SNHLY, FYNNEI. V shed 1 base, J shed 6 bases, and the junction held 8 bases outside the gene matches. CDR3 length: 16 residues. The CDR3, as DNA: TGTGCCAGCAGTGAAGGGCGGGGGGGCCTGTTGGATACGCAGTATTTT. As protein: CASSEGRGGLLDTQYF.